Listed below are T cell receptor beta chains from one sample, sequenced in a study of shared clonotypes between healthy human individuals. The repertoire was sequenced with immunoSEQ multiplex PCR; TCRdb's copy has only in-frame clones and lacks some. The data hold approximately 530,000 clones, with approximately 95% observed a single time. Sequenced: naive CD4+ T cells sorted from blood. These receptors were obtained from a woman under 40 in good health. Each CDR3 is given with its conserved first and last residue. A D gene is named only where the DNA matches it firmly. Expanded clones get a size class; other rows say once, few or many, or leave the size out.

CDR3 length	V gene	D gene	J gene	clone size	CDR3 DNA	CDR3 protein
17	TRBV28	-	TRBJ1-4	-	TGTGCCAGCAGTTTAGGCGTGAGCGGTGGTCATAATGAAAAACTGTTTTTT	CASSLGVSGGHNEKLFF
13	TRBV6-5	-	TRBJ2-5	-	TGTGCCAGCGGACCGGACTTGATTGAGACCCAGTACTTC	CASGPDLIETQYF
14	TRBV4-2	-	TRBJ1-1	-	TGTGCCAGCAGCCCCGGGACGGGGAACACTGAAGCTTTCTTT	CASSPGTGNTEAFF
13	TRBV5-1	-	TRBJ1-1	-	TGCGCCAGCCGCAAGAGGGTAGACACTGAAGCTTTCTTT	CASRKRVDTEAFF
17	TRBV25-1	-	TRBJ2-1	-	TGTGCCAGCAGCCCAAACGGGGCTAGTCTAGTCTACAATGAGCAGTTCTTC	CASSPNGASLVYNEQFF
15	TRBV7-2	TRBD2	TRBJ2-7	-	TGTGCCAGCAGCCCCGGGACTAGCGGGGCCTACGAGCAGTACTTC	CASSPGTSGAYEQYF
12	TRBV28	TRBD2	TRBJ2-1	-	TGTGCCAGCAGTTTCCCAGCGGGGAAGCAGTTCTTC	CASSFPAGKQFF
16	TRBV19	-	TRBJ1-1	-	TGTGCCAGTAAACCGGGGCCCGAGGTGGGGAACACTGAAGCTTTCTTT	CASKPGPEVGNTEAFF
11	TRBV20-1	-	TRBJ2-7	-	TGCAGTGCTAGAGAGAACTACGAGCAGTACTTC	CSARENYEQYF
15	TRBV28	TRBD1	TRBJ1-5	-	TGTGCCAGCAGTCCAGGACAGGGTCCTTATCAGCCCCAGCATTTT	CASSPGQGPYQPQHF
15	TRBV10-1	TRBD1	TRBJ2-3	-	TGCGCCAGCAGTGATTCGGGACAGGGTACAGATACGCAGTATTTT	CASSDSGQGTDTQYF
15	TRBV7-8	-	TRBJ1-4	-	TGTGCCAGCAGCCCTTGGACACTTGGCTCTGAAAAACTGTTTTTT	CASSPWTLGSEKLFF
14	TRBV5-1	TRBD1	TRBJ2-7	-	TGCGCCAGCAGCTTAGGACAGGGCGGGGAGGAGCAGTACTTC	CASSLGQGGEEQYF
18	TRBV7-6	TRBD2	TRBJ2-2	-	TGTGCCAGCAGCCTTAGGACTAGCGGGAGAAAAAACACCGGGGAGCTGTTTTTT	CASSLRTSGRKNTGELFF
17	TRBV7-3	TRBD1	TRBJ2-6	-	TGTGCCAGCAGTACGGGACAGGGAGGTTCTGGGGCCAACGTCCTGACTTTC	CASSTGQGGSGANVLTF
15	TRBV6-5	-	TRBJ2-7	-	TGTGCCAGCAGAGGAAGGGACACGGGATCCTACGAGCAGTACTTC	CASRGRDTGSYEQYF
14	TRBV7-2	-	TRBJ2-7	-	TGTGCCAGCAGCTTAGCAGCGGACCCCTACGAGCAGTACTTC	CASSLAADPYEQYF
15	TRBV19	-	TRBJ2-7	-	TGTGCCAGTAGTATATCGGACATGTGGATGTTCGGGCAGTACTTC	CASSISDMWMFGQYF
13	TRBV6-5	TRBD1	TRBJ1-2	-	TGTGCCAGCAGCTACCGGGACAGGGATGGCTACACCTTC	CASSYRDRDGYTF
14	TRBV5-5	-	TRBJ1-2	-	TGTGCCAGCAGCTTGGAGGCTCGGGGCCATGGCTACACCTTC	CASSLEARGHGYTF
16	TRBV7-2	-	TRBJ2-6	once	TGTGCCAGCAGCTTAGGCGGTGTGTCTGGGGCCAACGTCCTGACTTTC	CASSLGGVSGANVLTF
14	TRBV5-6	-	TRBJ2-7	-	TGTGCCAGCAGCTTGGGCGAACAGGCCTACGAGCAGTACTTC	CASSLGEQAYEQYF
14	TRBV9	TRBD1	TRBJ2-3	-	TGTGCCAGCAGCGTATTACAGGGGACAGATACGCAGTATTTT	CASSVLQGTDTQYF
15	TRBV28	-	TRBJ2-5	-	TGTGCCAGCTCGACCGGGGGAGAGAATGTAGAGACCCAGTACTTC	CASSTGGENVETQYF
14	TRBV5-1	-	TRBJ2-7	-	TGCGCCAGCAGCTTGAATAGCGGAACCCTGGAGCAGTACTTC	CASSLNSGTLEQYF
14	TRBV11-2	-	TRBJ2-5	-	TGTGCCAGCAGCTTAACCAACAGCCAAGAGACCCAGTACTTC	CASSLTNSQETQYF
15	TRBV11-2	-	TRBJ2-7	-	TGTGCCAGCAGCTCGGGACACGTAGCCACCTACGAGCAGTACTTC	CASSSGHVATYEQYF
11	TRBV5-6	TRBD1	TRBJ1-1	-	TGTGCCAGCAGCAAGACAGGGGGAGAAATCTTT	CASSKTGGEIF
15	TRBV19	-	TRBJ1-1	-	TGTGCCAGTAGTATTCAGGGTTCGGGGAACACTGAAGCTTTCTTT	CASSIQGSGNTEAFF
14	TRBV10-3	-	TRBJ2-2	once	TGTGCCATCAGTGTCTCGCTAGTTAGCGGGGAGCTGTTTTTT	CAISVSLVSGELFF
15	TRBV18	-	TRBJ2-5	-	TGTGCCAGCTCTCAAGGATCTAATCTAAGGGAGACCCAGTACTTC	CASSQGSNLRETQYF
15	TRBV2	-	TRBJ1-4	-	TGTGCCAGCAGAAAAAATCTAGCAACTAATGAAAAACTGTTTTTT	CASRKNLATNEKLFF
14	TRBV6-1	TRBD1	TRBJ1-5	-	TGTGCCAGCAGCCTAACAGGGGGTGGCCAGCCCCAGCATTTT	CASSLTGGGQPQHF
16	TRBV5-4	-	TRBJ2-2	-	TGTGCCAGCAGCTTCTTGGCGAGCCCAGCCGCCGGGGAGCTGTTTTTT	CASSFLASPAAGELFF
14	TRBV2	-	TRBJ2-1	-	TGTGCCAGCTACGCGGGAAGGTCCTACAATGAGCAGTTCTTC	CASYAGRSYNEQFF
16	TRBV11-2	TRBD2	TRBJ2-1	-	TGTGCCAGCAGCCTACGACTAGCGGACTCCGACAATGAGCAGTTCTTC	CASSLRLADSDNEQFF
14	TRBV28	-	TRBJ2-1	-	TGTGCCAGCAGTTTATCACCGGGGGTACATGAGCAGTTCTTC	CASSLSPGVHEQFF
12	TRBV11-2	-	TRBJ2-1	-	TGTGCCAGCAGCAAGACTTACAATGAGCAGTTCTTC	CASSKTYNEQFF
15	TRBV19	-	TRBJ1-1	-	TGTGCCAGTAGTATAGAGGGACACGGGGGCACTGAAGCTTTCTTT	CASSIEGHGGTEAFF